Listed below are T cell receptor beta chains from one sample, sequenced in a study of blood T cell repertoires in COVID-19. Assay: immunoSEQ multiplex PCR; the TCRdb copy retains only in-frame clones and omits some. The sample holds approximately 210,000 clones, about 86% seen once. What was sequenced was peripheral blood. The receptors were sampled from a woman aged 45-65 years with acute or convalescent COVID-19. CDR3s leave out the opening cysteine and the closing phenylalanine or tryptophan. The listing skips clone size in some rows; elsewhere it reads once, few, many or a size class.

size,V,CDR3
-,TRBV6-5,ASRRTKGAGNTIY
-,TRBV6-1,ASSVAGPGLAGGQEF
-,TRBV7-3,ASSLNGQTKSYEQY
-,TRBV19,ASSSIHREEGIQY
once,TRBV18,ASSPRDRVTTYEQY
few,TRBV5-5,ASRLLAGARTGELF
-,TRBV9,ASSVGGTSGRFEQF
few,TRBV27,ASSPIGTGAGYT
-,TRBV19,ASTRKPQGPSNQPQH
-,TRBV5-6,ASSLRTGPNTGELF
-,TRBV11-2,ASLQGTFYNEQF
-,TRBV5-1,ASSGDRAEGNTIY
-,TRBV10-3,AISGRRTPGEDETQY
-,TRBV27,ASKITGGGYEQY
-,TRBV7-2,ASSLQGRRGEKLF
-,TRBV2,ASHQRVGVVGTQY
-,TRBV2,ASSALGQNYGYT
-,TRBV29-1,SGLDSPGETEAF
-,TRBV18,ASSATGASYEQY
-,TRBV19,ASRPQGGTEAF
once,TRBV29-1,SVEDGGLDGYT